The entry below describes one T cell receptor (beta chain). With the 5' RACE reads reprocessed, TCRdb shows one record per CDR3 protein and no DNA. This sample's clone table lists about 390,000 distinct CDR3 sequences. Looked up from germline, CDR1 is PRHDT and CDR2 is FYEKMQ (reference sequence). This CDR3 comprises 15 residues. This entry belongs to a study of T cells expressing NK-cell markers. Material: blood T cells: a sorted CD56 or NKG2C T cell subset, CD4+ or CD8+ T cells, or bulk PBMC T cells (not recorded which). The chain recombines TRBV13 with TRBJ2-5; TCRdb picks TRBD2, but there is no DNA to check that call. The clonotype was recovered from a woman between 45 and 65 years old in good health. The chain's CDR3 is CASSPSRVKSGTQYF. Combining the CDR3 with reference TRBV13 and TRBJ2-5 gives the whole variable domain AAGVIQSPRHLIKEKRETATLKCYPIPRHDTVYWYQQGPGQDPQFLISFYEKMQSDKGSIPDRFSAQQFSDYHSELNMSSLELGDSALYFCASSPSRVKSGTQYFGPGTRLLVL.